The rows below give T cell receptor beta chains drawn from one sample of a study of T cell clones after liver transplantation. Generated by immunoSEQ multiplex PCR, the TCRdb table keeps only in-frame clones and is missing some. The sample lists around 110,000 clones, over 75% occurring once. Sequencing used CD4+ T cells from blood, obtained 12 months after liver transplant. The source is a human patient who received a liver transplant. Some T cells may be transferred from the graft donor. CDR3s include the opening cysteine and the closing phenylalanine or tryptophan. Each record gives: J gene, clone size, V gene, D gene, CDR3 DNA, CDR3 protein. The D gene is left open where the match is weak. Some rows have no size entry. The others give once, few or many, or a class for an expanded clone.

TRBJ2-3 - TRBV28 TRBD2 TGTGCCAGCAGTTCACCGGGACTAGCGAGCACAGATACGCAGTATTTT CASSSPGLASTDTQYF
TRBJ2-1 - TRBV29-1 TRBD1 TGCAGCGTTGTTCCGGGACAGGGTAGCAATGAGCAGTTCTTC CSVVPGQGSNEQFF
TRBJ2-1 - TRBV12-5 - TGTGCTAGTGGTTTTGGGCGGGACGGTTACAATGAGCAGTTCTTC CASGFGRDGYNEQFF
TRBJ1-5 - TRBV28 TRBD1 TGTGCCAGCTATGACCGACAGGGCGCCAATAGGCCCCAGCATTTT CASYDRQGANRPQHF
TRBJ2-1 - TRBV6-6 TRBD2 TGTGCCAGCAGCCTGACTAGCGATACCTACAATGAGCAGTTCTTC CASSLTSDTYNEQFF
TRBJ2-7 - TRBV5-1 - TGCGCCAGCAGCTTGGAATCCGGGTCCGAGCAGTACTTC CASSLESGSEQYF
TRBJ1-1 few TRBV6-6 - TGTGCCAGCAGTTACTCGACCAGGGACACTGAAGCTTTCTTT CASSYSTRDTEAFF
TRBJ2-5 - TRBV5-1 - TGCGCCAGCAGTTCTGACAGGTTGGAGACCCAGTACTTC CASSSDRLETQYF
TRBJ2-7 - TRBV6-5 - TGTGCCAGCAGTCCAGGGGCCCCCTACGAGCAGTACTTC CASSPGAPYEQYF
TRBJ2-2 - TRBV11-3 - TGTGCCAGCAGCTTAGTAGGGCAAGCGAACACCGGGGAGCTGTTTTTT CASSLVGQANTGELFF
TRBJ2-7 once TRBV7-2 - TGTGCCAGCAGTTTACAGGGATTCGGGCAGTACTTC CASSLQGFGQYF
TRBJ2-3 once TRBV5-1 - TGCGCCAGCAGCTATGGGACTGGCTCAGATACGCAGTATTTT CASSYGTGSDTQYF
TRBJ2-1 - TRBV9 - TGTGCCAGCAGCGTTTGGAGGGGTGAGCAGTTCTTC CASSVWRGEQFF
TRBJ2-7 - TRBV29-1 - TGCAGCGTTGGAAAGAGCTCCTACGAGCAGTACTTC CSVGKSSYEQYF
TRBJ1-2 once TRBV18 - TGTGCCAGCACTCTGACAGACCTCTATGGCTACACCTTC CASTLTDLYGYTF
TRBJ2-1 - TRBV27 TRBD1 TGTGCCAGCAGTTTATCCTATACAGGGGATTATGAGCAGTTCTTC CASSLSYTGDYEQFF
TRBJ1-4 - TRBV29-1 - TGCAGCGTTGGCCGGGGGGTCGGGGAAAAACTGTTTTTT CSVGRGVGEKLFF
TRBJ2-2 - TRBV5-1 - TGCGCCAGCAGCTTGGGGCAGACCGGGGAGCTGTTTTTT CASSLGQTGELFF
TRBJ1-6 - TRBV2 TRBD1 TGTGCCAGCAAGCGGACAGGGGGCGAATCACCCCTCCACTTT CASKRTGGESPLHF
TRBJ2-7 - TRBV28 - TGTGCCAGCAGTCATGAAATCTACGAGCAGTACTTC CASSHEIYEQYF
TRBJ2-3 - TRBV11-3 - TGTGCCAGCAGCTTAGATCGGGCCAGGGCGAATACGCAGTATTTT CASSLDRARANTQYF
TRBJ2-7 - TRBV28 - TGTGCCAGCAGTTTGGTGAGAAGGGGGACCTACGAGCAGTACTTC CASSLVRRGTYEQYF
TRBJ2-1 - TRBV28 TRBD2 TGTGCCAGCAGCGGGAGGTCCGATGAGCAGTTCTTC CASSGRSDEQFF
TRBJ1-2 - TRBV5-5 - TGTGCCAGCAGCTTTCAGGTCTTGGGCTATGGCTACACCTTC CASSFQVLGYGYTF
TRBJ2-3 - TRBV9 TRBD2 TGTGCCAGCAGCGACCGTACTAGCGTTACAGATACGCAGTATTTT CASSDRTSVTDTQYF
TRBJ2-3 - TRBV19 - TGTGCCAGTAGTATAGGTTTGGGGGGTTGGGGCACAGATACGCAGTATTTT CASSIGLGGWGTDTQYF
TRBJ1-4 - TRBV28 - TGTGCCAGCAGCCTCTCGGGAGGGGCTAATGAAAAACTGTTTTTT CASSLSGGANEKLFF
TRBJ1-2 - TRBV6-5 TRBD1 TGTGCCAGTTCACGGGGACAGGGTCTGCATGGCTACACCTTC CASSRGQGLHGYTF
TRBJ1-3 - TRBV15 - TGTGCCACCAGCAGAGACCAGCGACCCGTCGGAAACACCATATATTTT CATSRDQRPVGNTIYF
TRBJ1-2 once TRBV6-5 - TGTGCCAGCAGCAGGACAACCTACAACTATGGCTACACCTTC CASSRTTYNYGYTF
TRBJ2-5 - TRBV6-5 TRBD1 TGTGCCAGCAGTAGACAGGGGGCCCAAGAGACCCAGTACTTC CASSRQGAQETQYF
TRBJ2-7 - TRBV28 TRBD2 TGTGCCAGCAGTTTTCCCGAGACTAGCGGGAGGGCCGCCGAGCAGTACTTC CASSFPETSGRAAEQYF
TRBJ1-2 few TRBV5-6 TRBD1 TGTGCCAGCAGGGTCGACAGGGGGCGAGGCACTAACTATGGCTACACCTTC CASRVDRGRGTNYGYTF
TRBJ1-1 - TRBV7-9 TRBD1 TGTGCCAGCAGCTCTGGACAGGGGTCCACTGAAGCTTTCTTT CASSSGQGSTEAFF
TRBJ2-7 - TRBV2 TRBD2 TGTGCCAGCAGTGAATCCGGGAGGGGGTACGAGCAGTACTTC CASSESGRGYEQYF
TRBJ2-7 - TRBV5-4 TRBD2 TGTGCCAGCAGCTTGGCTCTAGCGGGAAAGGATCACGAGCAGTACTTC CASSLALAGKDHEQYF
TRBJ2-5 - TRBV19 - TGTGCCAGTACCGCCCACGGGGGCCAAGAGACCCAGTACTTC CASTAHGGQETQYF
TRBJ2-3 once TRBV11-3 - TGTGCCAGCAGCTTAGATCTAACAGATACGCAGTATTTT CASSLDLTDTQYF
TRBJ1-1 once TRBV5-1 - TGCGCCAGCAGCTTTGGGGGCGCAATCACTGAAGCTTTCTTT CASSFGGAITEAFF
TRBJ1-2 - TRBV9 TRBD1 TGTGCCAGCAGCGTAGAACCGGGACCAGGGGGCCTCGCCTACACCTTC CASSVEPGPGGLAYTF
TRBJ2-7 - TRBV5-6 - TGTGCCAGCAGCGGGGGGCTTATGACTAGAACGCGCGAGCAGTACTTC CASSGGLMTRTREQYF
TRBJ2-6 - TRBV5-4 TRBD1 TGTGCCAGCAGATTTCACAGGGGCTCTGGGGCCAACGTCCTGACTTTC CASRFHRGSGANVLTF